The 3 T cell receptor beta chains in this list originate from one sample, sequenced in a study of Ad26.COV2.S vaccination and SARS-CoV-2 variants. Using immunoSEQ multiplex PCR, the repertoire was profiled, and TCRdb retains in-frame clones only, with some absent. Counted here are hundreds of thousands of clones, 75% to 90% occurring once; the ten biggest clones make up about 4.6%. The treatment is: roughly 19 received Ad26.COV2.S at low or high dose, single or two shots; 5 received placebo; per-sample allocation not given. Material that was analyzed had been drawn on day 63 after the first vaccine or placebo injection. The sample in question was peripheral blood, obtained in a trial of Ad26.COV2.S vaccine versus placebo. All receptors derive from a person aged 18 to 59 who received the Ad26.COV2.S COVID-19 vaccine or a placebo.

This clone was counted a single time. This chain connects TRBV5-8 to TRBJ2-5, with unresolved D. This CDR3 is built from 13 residues. V was shortened by 4 bases and J by 4 bases, with 11 bases between the two germline ends. The germline gives CDR1 SGHTS, CDR2 YDEGEE. The CDR3 bases are TGTGCCAGCAGCCCGTCACCCCGAGAGACCCAGTACTTC. This gives the protein CASSPSPRETQYF.

Points on this clone: Other DNA sequences in this sample translate to the same CDR3. The V gene is TRBV19, the J gene TRBJ2-7; D is perhaps TRBD1 (5 bases). V was clipped by 1 base and J by 0 bases, with 7 bases between them. Germline loops: CDR1 LNHDA, CDR2 SQIVND (reference sequence). The CDR3 is 14 residues long. The CDR3 DNA is TGTGCCAGTAGTATAGCAGGGAACTCCTACGAGCAGTACTTC. It encodes CASSIAGNSYEQYF.

The rearrangement links TRBV18 to TRBJ1-3, with TRBD1 as a possible D gene (6 bases). Deletions cut 3 bases from V and 0 bases from J, with 9 bases between. Germline CDR1 is KGHSH and CDR2 is LQKENI. The CDR3 totals 15 residues. The CDR3 DNA follows: TGTGCCAGCTCACCCGGGACAATCTCTGGAAACACCATATATTTT. It translates to CASSPGTISGNTIYF.